This is a list of T cell receptor beta chains from one sample in a study of response to subunit inactivated influenza vaccine. Via MiXCR, TCRdb re-called the RT-PCR reads, giving one row per CDR3 protein. This table holds 750,000 to 850,000 distinct CDR3 sequences, around 20% found once. Sequenced here: PBMCs from blood, sampled about 5 days after vaccination. The source of these receptors is a man aged 50-60 years who received an inactivated influenza vaccine. CDR3s include the opening cysteine and the closing phenylalanine or tryptophan. Fields, in order: clone size, D gene, V gene, J gene, CDR3 protein, CDR3 DNA. The D gene is left open where the match is weak. For some rows the clone size is stated as once, few or many, or as a class when expanded; others skip it.

size: few; D: TRBD2; V: TRBV5-6; J: TRBJ2-3; CDR3: CASSLGDLAGPLSDTQYF; DNA: TGTGCCAGCAGCTTGGGGGACCTAGCGGGGCCTTTATCGGATACGCAGTATTTT
size: few; D: -; V: TRBV27; J: TRBJ2-7; CDR3: CASRDRVGAGGGYEQYF; DNA: TGTGCCAGCAGAGATCGAGTGGGGGCAGGTGGGGGCTACGAGCAGTACTTC
size: many; D: -; V: TRBV9; J: TRBJ2-2; CDR3: CASSVGVTPVNGGELFF; DNA: TGTGCCAGCAGCGTAGGTGTGACTCCCGTTAATGGCGGGGAGCTGTTTTTT
size: many; D: -; V: TRBV7-2; J: TRBJ2-5; CDR3: CASSFGLGMGYQETQYF; DNA: TGTGCCAGCAGCTTCGGATTGGGGATGGGGTATCAAGAGACCCAGTACTTC
size: -; D: TRBD2; V: TRBV7-2; J: TRBJ2-5; CDR3: CASSLVPRGLETQYF; DNA: TGTGCCAGCAGCTTAGTACCGCGGGGGTTGGAGACCCAGTACTTC
size: -; D: -; V: TRBV3-1; J: TRBJ2-1; CDR3: CASSPQGGIGLGQFF; DNA: TGTGCCAGCAGCCCCCAGGGTGGGATCGGCCTCGGACAGTTCTTC
size: -; D: TRBD1; V: TRBV12-3/TRBV12-4; J: TRBJ2-1; CDR3: CASRPWDSEYNEQFF; DNA: TGTGCCAGCAGGCCGTGGGACAGTGAGTACAATGAGCAGTTCTTC
size: once; D: -; V: TRBV7-9; J: TRBJ2-5; CDR3: CASSYQSRETQYF; DNA: TGTGCCAGCAGCTATCAGAGTCGGGAGACCCAGTACTTC
size: few; D: -; V: TRBV12-3/TRBV12-4; J: TRBJ1-3; CDR3: CASSLTPSSGNTIYF; DNA: TGTGCCAGCAGTTTAACACCGAGCTCTGGAAACACCATATATTTT
size: -; D: TRBD1; V: TRBV20-1; J: TRBJ2-1; CDR3: CSARQGARTEQFF; DNA: TGCAGTGCGAGACAGGGGGCGCGTACTGAGCAGTTCTTC
size: -; D: -; V: TRBV6-5; J: TRBJ2-3; CDR3: CASSSDDNLGTDTQYF; DNA: TGTGCCAGCAGTTCCGATGACAACCTTGGCACAGATACGCAGTATTTT